The next 24 T cell receptor beta chains were all read from a single sample in a study of blood T cell repertoires in COVID-19. Some clones are missing from TCRdb's copy, which holds only in-frame ones; the method was immunoSEQ multiplex PCR. The sample includes roughly 230,000 clones, more than 65% of them seen just once. Sequencing used peripheral blood. The receptors were sampled from an elderly woman with acute or convalescent COVID-19.

This chain uses TRBV4-2 with TRBJ1-5; D is undetermined. Trimming took 1 base from V and 3 from J, leaving 7 bases between them. CDR1 is LGHNA and CDR2 is YNFKEQ in the germline V gene. The CDR3 runs to 14 residues. CDR3 bases: TGTGCCAGCAGCCAAGGGCAGAACAATCAGCCCCAGCATTTT. Amino acids: CASSQGQNNQPQHF.

The V gene is TRBV6-5, the J gene TRBJ1-2, with 7 nucleotides matching TRBD1. Trimming took 6 bases from V and 5 from J; bases not matched to a gene: 6. Germline loops: CDR1 MNHEY, CDR2 SVGAGI. This CDR3 spans 13 amino acids. CDR3 in DNA: TGTGCCAGCAGAAAGACAGGGTTTTATGGCTACACCTTC. Amino acids: CASRKTGFYGYTF.

The gene calls are TRBV12-3 or TRBV12-4 and TRBJ1-1; 8 bases match TRBD1. The CDR3 runs 13 residues. V lost 1 base, J lost 10 bases, and 5 bases stayed unmatched. CDR3 protein: CASSLDQGAGAFF. DNA for the CDR3: TGTGCCAGCAGTTTAGACCAGGGGGCCGGAGCTTTCTTT.

The V gene is TRBV5-8, the J gene TRBJ1-2, with 7 bases lining up with TRBD1. The CDR3 is 15 residues long. V was pared by 7 bases and J by 8 bases, with 17 bases of the junction left unmatched. The germline V gene encodes CDR1 SGHTS and CDR2 YDEGEE. CDR3 in DNA: TGTGCCAGCCTCTACCGACAGGGAAGGACTCGGGGCTACACCTTC. Its translation is CASLYRQGRTRGYTF.

The chain recombines TRBV5-1 with TRBJ2-1; the match to TRBD2 covers 7 bases. The junction had 11 bases not matched to a gene; V was cut back by 4 bases and J by 10 bases. The CDR3 spans 14 residues. Germline CDR1 SGHRS, CDR2 YFSETQ. This CDR3 is CASSATTSSGEQFF. The CDR3 DNA is TGCGCCAGCAGCGCAACGACTAGCTCCGGAGAGCAGTTCTTC.

The chain combines TRBV7-2 with TRBJ1-1; perhaps TRBD1 as D (5 bases). The CDR3 runs to 14 residues. V lost 4 bases and J lost 1, with 10 bases in between. Germline V gene lookup returns CDR1 SGHTA and CDR2 FQGNSA. The CDR3 spells CASSSRVRNTEAFF. CDR3 bases: TGTGCCAGCAGCTCCAGGGTGAGGAACACTGAAGCTTTCTTT. The full variable domain, rest sourced from reference TRBV7-2 and TRBJ1-1, is GAGVSQSPSNKVTEKGKDVELRCDPISGHTALYWYRQSLGQGLEFLIYFQGNSAPDKSGLPSDRFSAERTGGSVSTLTIQRTQQEDSAVYLCASSSRVRNTEAFFGQGTRLTVV.

This clone has just one count. This sequence joins TRBV27 and TRBJ1-1, with D tentatively TRBD1 (5 bases). This CDR3 is 14 amino acids long. The germline CDR1 and CDR2 sequences are MNHEY and SMNVEV (reference sequence). V dropped 3 bases and J dropped 5 bases, with 13 bases sitting between them. Written as DNA, the CDR3 is TGTGCCAGCAGTTTCTTGCAGGGCATAACTGAAGCTTTCTTT. Translation gives CASSFLQGITEAFF.

This chain uses TRBV4-3 with TRBJ2-7, with D possibly being TRBD2 (6 bases). Per the germline V gene, CDR1 is LGHNA and CDR2 is YSLEER. V was clipped by 4 bases and J by 2 bases, with 21 bases between them. The CDR3 sequence is 17 residues long. CDR3 DNA: TGCGCCAGCAGCCTCCTAAGCTCCGGGGGAAATACCTACGAGCAGTACTTC. Amino acids: CASSLLSSGGNTYEQYF.

This clone has a handful of counts. This chain joins TRBV18 and TRBJ2-7; no definite D call. Deletions cut 0 bases from V and 4 bases from J, with 13 bases between. CDR1 and CDR2 from the germline V gene are KGHSH and LQKENI. CDR3 length equals 15 residues. This CDR3 reads CASSPPGSGWYEQYF. CDR3 bases: TGTGCCAGCTCACCACCTGGTTCAGGATGGTACGAGCAGTACTTC.

Of note for this clone: An end of the junction does not agree with germline; a read error may underlie this. This chain uses TRBV7-7 with TRBJ2-1, with TRBD2 matching 7 bases. The CDR3 runs 16 residues. The V gene's germline CDR1 is SSHAT and CDR2 FNYEAQ (reference sequence). CDR3 coding DNA: TGTGCTAGCAGCTTAAATCTCGGGGGGTCCTACAATGAGCAGTTCTTC. Translating it yields CASSLNLGGSYNEQFF.

Notes on this clone: Germline is not matched at one junction end, which may reflect a read error. The CDR3 sequence: CASSVPTAGQIF. The CDR3 DNA sequence: TGTGCCAGCAGCGTCCCCACCGCGGGGCAAATCTTT. V and J are TRBV9 and TRBJ1-1, with D possibly being TRBD1 (5 bases). Germline lookup yields CDR1 SGDLS and CDR2 YYNGEE. This CDR3 has 12 residues.

This chain links TRBV3-1 (or the pseudogene TRBV3-2) with TRBJ2-7, with D tentatively TRBD1 (6 bases). Deletions cut 0 bases from V and 2 bases from J, with 17 bases between. Germline V gene sequence: CDR1 LGHDT, CDR2 YNNKEL (reference sequence). This CDR3 is 17 amino acids long. CDR3 region: CASSQDRGRGFPYEQYF. DNA of the CDR3: TGTGCCAGCAGCCAAGATCGAGGCAGGGGATTTCCCTACGAGCAGTACTTC.

The rearrangement links TRBV6-5 to TRBJ2-1, with 12 bases identical to TRBD1. CDR1 is MNHEY, CDR2 SVGAGI, per germline. The ends lost 6 bases at V and 6 bases at J; junction bases unmatched: 6. The length of the CDR3 is 15 residues. CDR3 DNA sequence: TGTGCCAGCAGCTTGGGACAGGGGGCCATCAATGAGCAGTTCTTC. The encoded protein is CASSLGQGAINEQFF.

This clone came up a few times. This sequence joins TRBV20-1 and TRBJ1-1, with no clear D. The germline gives CDR1 DFQATT, CDR2 SNEGSKA (reference sequence). The CDR3 loop spans 10 amino acids. Trimming pared 3 bases from V and 10 bases from J, leaving 9 bases between. CDR3 sequence (DNA): TGCAGTGCTAGTCCGTTCGTAGCTTTCTTT. This encodes CSASPFVAFF.

This clone was counted between two and nine times. The chain links TRBV6-1 to TRBJ1-3; D unclear. Germline values: CDR1 MNHNS, CDR2 SASEGT. CDR3 length equals 15 residues. The V end was cut by 2 bases, the J end by 0 bases, with 8 bases between. The CDR3 is CASSESPSSGNTIYF. In nucleotides, the CDR3 is TGTGCCAGCAGTGAAAGCCCTAGCTCTGGAAACACCATATATTTT.

This chain joins TRBV5-1 and TRBJ2-1, with D maybe TRBD1 (5 bases). The V and J ends lost 4 bases and 5 bases respectively, with 10 bases between them. CDR1 and CDR2 from the germline V gene are SGHRS and YFSETQ. The CDR3 covers 13 residues. In DNA, the CDR3 is TGCGCCAGCAGCACCCAAGGGGACAATGAGCAGTTCTTC. Residues: CASSTQGDNEQFF.

This chain connects TRBV5-1 to TRBJ2-2; 7 bases are shared with TRBD2. CDR3 length: 14 residues. V was clipped by 0 bases and J by 9 bases; unmatched bases: 5. Germline assignment: CDR1 SGHRS and CDR2 YFSETQ. Here the CDR3 reads CASSLVPAGRELFF. CDR3 in DNA: TGCGCCAGCAGCTTGGTTCCAGCGGGAAGGGAGCTGTTTTTT.

The chain combines TRBV28 with TRBJ1-2; D is possibly TRBD1 (5 bases). From germline, CDR1 is MDHEN and CDR2 SYDVKM. This CDR3 spans 14 amino acids. The V end was cut by 5 bases, the J end by 4 bases, with 14 bases between. CDR3 residues: CASSLRQPGYGYTF. The CDR3 DNA reads as TGTGCCAGCAGTCTCCGACAGCCCGGCTATGGCTACACCTTC.

This clone was counted between two and nine times. The chain uses TRBV13 and TRBJ1-5, with a tentative D call TRBD1 (5 bases). V was cut by 7 bases and J by 5 bases, with 18 bases left in between. The CDR3 is made up of 15 amino acids. The V gene's germline CDR1 is PRHDT and CDR2 FYEKMQ (reference sequence). For the CDR3, the DNA is TGTGCCAGCACAAGGAGCGGGGACGGATATCAGCCCCAGCATTTT. This encodes CASTRSGDGYQPQHF.

This clone has only one observation. The chain uses TRBV5-4 and TRBJ2-7, with TRBD2 matching 8 bases. The CDR3 extends over 14 amino acids. V trimming: 2 bases; J trimming: 7 bases; junction bases outside the gene matches: 8. Germline V lookup: CDR1 SGHNT, CDR2 YYREEE (reference sequence). The DNA for the CDR3 is TGTGCCAGCAGCTTTAGCGGGGTTGGACGGGAGCAGTACTTC. It specifies CASSFSGVGREQYF.

The V call is TRBV12-3 or TRBV12-4, the J call TRBJ1-1, with D unclear. With 5 bases removed from V and 5 bases from J, the gap between germline ends came to 6 bases. The CDR3 is 11 residues long. CDR3: CASSRETEAFF. The CDR3 DNA follows: TGTGCCAGCAGTCGCGAGACTGAAGCTTTCTTT.

The rearrangement joins TRBV27 to TRBJ1-2; a possible D gene is TRBD1 (6 bases). V shed 5 bases and J shed 4 bases, with 17 bases lying between them. This CDR3 has 15 amino acids. Germline CDR1 reads MNHEY; CDR2 reads SMNVEV (reference sequence). The CDR3 protein is CASSPYPRGSYGYTF. Here the CDR3 DNA reads TGTGCCAGCAGTCCGTACCCTAGGGGGTCCTATGGCTACACCTTC.

This clone appeared a single time. V gene TRBV7-9 combines with J gene TRBJ1-5, with 8 bases aligning to TRBD1. Germline V gene lookup returns CDR1 SEHNR and CDR2 FQNEAQ (reference sequence). The junction had 6 bases not matched to a gene; V was cut back by 1 base and J by 4 bases. The CDR3 has 16 amino acids. The CDR3 here is CASSLDGGTGNQPQHF. As DNA, the CDR3 is TGTGCCAGCAGCTTAGATGGTGGGACAGGTAATCAGCCCCAGCATTTT. Supplemented by reference TRBV7-9 and TRBJ1-5, the full variable domain reads DTGVSQNPRHKITKRGQNVTFRCDPISEHNRLYWYRQTLGQGPEFLTYFQNEAQLEKSRLLSDRFSAERPKGSFSTLEIQRTEQGDSAMYLCASSLDGGTGNQPQHFGDGTRLSIL.

A few counts support this clone. The V call is TRBV6-1, the J call TRBJ1-2, with D possibly TRBD1 on 5 matching bases. Trimming left V 0 bases short and J 6 bases short, with 8 bases between. CDR1 MNHNS and CDR2 SASEGT come from the germline V gene. The CDR3 loop spans 13 amino acids. CDR3 protein: CASSEAQGDGYTF. In DNA, the CDR3 is TGTGCCAGCAGTGAAGCCCAGGGTGATGGCTACACCTTC.